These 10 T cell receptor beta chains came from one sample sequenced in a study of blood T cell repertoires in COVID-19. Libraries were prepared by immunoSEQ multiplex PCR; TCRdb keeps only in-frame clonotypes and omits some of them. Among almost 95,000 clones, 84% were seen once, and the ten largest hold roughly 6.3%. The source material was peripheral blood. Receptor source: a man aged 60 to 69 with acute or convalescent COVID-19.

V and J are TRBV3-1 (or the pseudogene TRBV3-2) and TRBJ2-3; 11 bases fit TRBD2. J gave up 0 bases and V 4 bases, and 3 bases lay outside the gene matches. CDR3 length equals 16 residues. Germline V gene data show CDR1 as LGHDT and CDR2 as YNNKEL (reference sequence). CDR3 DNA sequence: TGTGCCAGCAGCCTGCTAGCGGGGGGAAGCACAGATACGCAGTATTTT. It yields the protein CASSLLAGGSTDTQYF.

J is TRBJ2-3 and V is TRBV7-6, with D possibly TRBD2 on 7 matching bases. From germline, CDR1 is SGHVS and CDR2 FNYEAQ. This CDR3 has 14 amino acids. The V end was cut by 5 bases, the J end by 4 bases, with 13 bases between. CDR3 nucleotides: TGTGCCAGCAGCGCCCTAGGGGGGGCAGATACGCAGTATTTT. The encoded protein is CASSALGGADTQYF.

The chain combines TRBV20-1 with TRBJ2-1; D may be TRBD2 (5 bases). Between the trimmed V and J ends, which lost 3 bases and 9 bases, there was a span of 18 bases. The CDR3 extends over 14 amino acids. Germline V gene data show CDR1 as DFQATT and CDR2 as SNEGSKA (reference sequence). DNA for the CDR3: TGCAGTGCTAGTTTCGGGATAAGTAAGGGTGAGCAGTTCTTC. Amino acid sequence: CSASFGISKGEQFF.

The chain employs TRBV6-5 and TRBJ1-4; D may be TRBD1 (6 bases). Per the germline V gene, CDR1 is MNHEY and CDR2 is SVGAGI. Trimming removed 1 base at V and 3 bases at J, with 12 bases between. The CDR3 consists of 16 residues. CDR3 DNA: TGTGCCAGCAGTTACTTAAGCAGGGGCGCTAATGAAAAACTGTTTTTT. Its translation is CASSYLSRGANEKLFF.

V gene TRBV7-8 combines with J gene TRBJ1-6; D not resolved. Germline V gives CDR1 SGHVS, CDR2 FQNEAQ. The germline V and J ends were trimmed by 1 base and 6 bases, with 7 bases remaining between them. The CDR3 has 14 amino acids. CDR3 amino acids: CASSLGEINSPLHF. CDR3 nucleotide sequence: TGTGCCAGCAGCTTAGGAGAAATTAATTCACCCCTCCACTTT.

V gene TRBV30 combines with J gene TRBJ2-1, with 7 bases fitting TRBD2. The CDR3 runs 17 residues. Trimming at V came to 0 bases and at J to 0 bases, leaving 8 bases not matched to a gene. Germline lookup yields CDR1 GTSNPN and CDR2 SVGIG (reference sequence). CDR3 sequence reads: CAWSVSLAERSYNEQFF. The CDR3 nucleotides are TGTGCCTGGAGTGTTTCGCTAGCGGAGCGCTCCTACAATGAGCAGTTCTTC.

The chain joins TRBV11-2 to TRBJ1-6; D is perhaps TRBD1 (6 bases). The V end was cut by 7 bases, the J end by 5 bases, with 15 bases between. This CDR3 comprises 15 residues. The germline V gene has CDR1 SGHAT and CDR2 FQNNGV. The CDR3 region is CASTTGDIDNSPLHF. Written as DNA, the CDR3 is TGTGCCAGCACCACTGGGGACATAGATAATTCACCCCTCCACTTT.

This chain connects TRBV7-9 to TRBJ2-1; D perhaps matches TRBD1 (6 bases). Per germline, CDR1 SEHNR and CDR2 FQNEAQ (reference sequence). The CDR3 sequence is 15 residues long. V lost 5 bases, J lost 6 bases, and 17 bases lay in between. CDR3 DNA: TGTGCCAGCAGCCCGACAGGCCCGACCTTCAATGAGCAGTTCTTC. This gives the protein CASSPTGPTFNEQFF.

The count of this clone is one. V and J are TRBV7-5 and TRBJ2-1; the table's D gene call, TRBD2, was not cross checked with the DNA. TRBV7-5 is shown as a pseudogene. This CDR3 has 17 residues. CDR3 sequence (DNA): TGTGCCAGAAGCTTTTTCCTAGCGGGGGGTACTTACAATGAGCAGTTCTTC. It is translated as CARSFFLAGGTYNEQFF.

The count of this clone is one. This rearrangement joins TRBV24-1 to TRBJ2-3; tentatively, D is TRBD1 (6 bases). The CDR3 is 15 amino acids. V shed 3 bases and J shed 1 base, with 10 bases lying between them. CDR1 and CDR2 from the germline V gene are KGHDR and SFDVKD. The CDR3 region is CATSDVGAGTDTQYF. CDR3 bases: TGTGCCACCAGTGATGTGGGGGCGGGCACAGATACGCAGTATTTT.